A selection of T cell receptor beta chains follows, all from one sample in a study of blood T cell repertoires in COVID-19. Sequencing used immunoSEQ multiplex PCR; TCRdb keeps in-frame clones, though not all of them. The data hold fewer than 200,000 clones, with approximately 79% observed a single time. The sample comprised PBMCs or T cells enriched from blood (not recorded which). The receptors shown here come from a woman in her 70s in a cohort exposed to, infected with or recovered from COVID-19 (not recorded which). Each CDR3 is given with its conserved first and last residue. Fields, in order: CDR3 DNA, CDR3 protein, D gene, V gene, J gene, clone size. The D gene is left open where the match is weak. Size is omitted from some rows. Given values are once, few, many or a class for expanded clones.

cdr3_nt: TGCGCCAGCAGCTTGGCCGGACTAGCGGGATTCACGCAGTATTTT; cdr3_aa: CASSLAGLAGFTQYF; d_call: TRBD2; v_call: TRBV5-1; j_call: TRBJ2-3; clone_size: NA
cdr3_nt: TGTGCCAGCAGCCAAGATTCTACAGGGCCCTATGGCTACACCTTC; cdr3_aa: CASSQDSTGPYGYTF; d_call: NA; v_call: TRBV3-1/TRBV3-2; j_call: TRBJ1-2; clone_size: NA
cdr3_nt: TGTGCCTGGAGTTATTCGGGGGGTTCACCCCTCCACTTT; cdr3_aa: CAWSYSGGSPLHF; d_call: NA; v_call: TRBV30; j_call: TRBJ1-6; clone_size: few
cdr3_nt: TGTGCCAGCCGGGACTGGCAACAAGAGACCCAGTACTTC; cdr3_aa: CASRDWQQETQYF; d_call: NA; v_call: TRBV6-5; j_call: TRBJ2-5; clone_size: once
cdr3_nt: TGTGCCAGCAGTTACTCAGCGGTGGGCTCCTACGAGCAGTACTTC; cdr3_aa: CASSYSAVGSYEQYF; d_call: NA; v_call: TRBV6-5; j_call: TRBJ2-7; clone_size: NA
cdr3_nt: TGTGCCAGCAGAGAACAGGGCACTGAAGCTTTCTTT; cdr3_aa: CASREQGTEAFF; d_call: NA; v_call: TRBV2; j_call: TRBJ1-1; clone_size: once
cdr3_nt: TGTGCCAGCAGTTTAGTCAGGGGAGAGTGGGGCTACACCTTC; cdr3_aa: CASSLVRGEWGYTF; d_call: NA; v_call: TRBV28; j_call: TRBJ1-2; clone_size: NA
cdr3_nt: TGTGCCTGGAGTTGGGGGAGGGGAGTGGTTCGGCAGTACTTC; cdr3_aa: CAWSWGRGVVRQYF; d_call: TRBD2; v_call: TRBV30; j_call: TRBJ2-7; clone_size: NA
cdr3_nt: TGTGCCAGCAGCATAACTAGCTCCTATAATTCACCCCTCCACTTT; cdr3_aa: CASSITSSYNSPLHF; d_call: NA; v_call: TRBV5-4; j_call: TRBJ1-6; clone_size: NA
cdr3_nt: TGTGCCAGCAGCCCGAGCGGGGGACTTAGCACAGATACGCAGTATTTT; cdr3_aa: CASSPSGGLSTDTQYF; d_call: TRBD2; v_call: TRBV5-4; j_call: TRBJ2-3; clone_size: once
cdr3_nt: TGTGCCAGCAATGGACAGCTCAACACTGAAGCTTTCTTT; cdr3_aa: CASNGQLNTEAFF; d_call: NA; v_call: TRBV6-5; j_call: TRBJ1-1; clone_size: NA
cdr3_nt: TGTGCCAGCTCACCGGTTGCGGGAGTCGACTACAATGAGCAGTTCTTC; cdr3_aa: CASSPVAGVDYNEQFF; d_call: TRBD2; v_call: TRBV18; j_call: TRBJ2-1; clone_size: NA
cdr3_nt: TGCGCCAGCAGCCAAGATCGCAACAGGGGGAATGAAAAACTGTTTTTT; cdr3_aa: CASSQDRNRGNEKLFF; d_call: TRBD1; v_call: TRBV4-3; j_call: TRBJ1-4; clone_size: NA
cdr3_nt: TGTGCCAGCAGTTTATCCACCGGGGGACGCGAGCATCAGCCCCAGCATTTT; cdr3_aa: CASSLSTGGREHQPQHF; d_call: NA; v_call: TRBV28; j_call: TRBJ1-5; clone_size: NA
cdr3_nt: TGCGCCAGCAGCCAAGGGTTTTCTAGCGGGAGGGTTGGGGACTACGAGCAGTACTTC; cdr3_aa: CASSQGFSSGRVGDYEQYF; d_call: TRBD2; v_call: TRBV4-1; j_call: TRBJ2-7; clone_size: NA
cdr3_nt: TGTGCCACCAGTGATTCCCAGGTCCGGGGCTACACCTTC; cdr3_aa: CATSDSQVRGYTF; d_call: NA; v_call: TRBV24-1; j_call: TRBJ1-2; clone_size: few
cdr3_nt: TGCGCCAGCAGCTCCCGGACTCCATCCTTACCCTCCAATGAGCAGTTCTTC; cdr3_aa: CASSSRTPSLPSNEQFF; d_call: NA; v_call: TRBV4-1; j_call: TRBJ2-1; clone_size: NA
cdr3_nt: TGTGCCAGCAGCCCGTACCAAGAGACCCAGTACTTC; cdr3_aa: CASSPYQETQYF; d_call: NA; v_call: TRBV11-2; j_call: TRBJ2-5; clone_size: NA
cdr3_nt: TGTGCCACCAACCTGGGGGCGACGAACACCATATATTTT; cdr3_aa: CATNLGATNTIYF; d_call: NA; v_call: TRBV28; j_call: TRBJ1-3; clone_size: NA
cdr3_nt: TGTGCCAGCAGTGTTAGCGGGAGGAGGGATACGCAGTATTTT; cdr3_aa: CASSVSGRRDTQYF; d_call: TRBD2; v_call: TRBV28; j_call: TRBJ2-3; clone_size: NA
cdr3_nt: TGTGCCAGCAGCCAGTACACCGGGACTAGCGGGAGAGAGACCCAGTACTTC; cdr3_aa: CASSQYTGTSGRETQYF; d_call: TRBD2; v_call: TRBV3-1/TRBV3-2; j_call: TRBJ2-5; clone_size: NA
cdr3_nt: TGTGCCAGCTCACAGGGGTCGGACACTGAAGCTTTCTTT; cdr3_aa: CASSQGSDTEAFF; d_call: NA; v_call: TRBV18; j_call: TRBJ1-1; clone_size: NA
cdr3_nt: TGTGCCAGCAGCTTAGGGACAGGTGATCAGCCCCAGCATTTT; cdr3_aa: CASSLGTGDQPQHF; d_call: TRBD1; v_call: TRBV11-2; j_call: TRBJ1-5; clone_size: NA
cdr3_nt: TGTGCCAGCAGCTTAGCGGGAGCAGGTGATACGCAGTATTTT; cdr3_aa: CASSLAGAGDTQYF; d_call: TRBD2; v_call: TRBV5-4; j_call: TRBJ2-3; clone_size: many
cdr3_nt: TGTGCCAGCAGCTTTATATCTAACGAGCAGTACTTC; cdr3_aa: CASSFISNEQYF; d_call: NA; v_call: TRBV11-2; j_call: TRBJ2-7; clone_size: NA
cdr3_nt: TGCGCCAGCAGCTTTTCGAGCTCTGGAAACACCATATATTTT; cdr3_aa: CASSFSSSGNTIYF; d_call: NA; v_call: TRBV5-1; j_call: TRBJ1-3; clone_size: NA
cdr3_nt: TGTGCCAGCAGCAAAGGTTCAGGTGGGGCAGGCACTGAAGCTTTCTTT; cdr3_aa: CASSKGSGGAGTEAFF; d_call: NA; v_call: TRBV21-1; j_call: TRBJ1-1; clone_size: NA
cdr3_nt: TGCGCCAGCTCCCGAGACGGGACATCGACCTACAATGAGCAGTTCTTC; cdr3_aa: CASSRDGTSTYNEQFF; d_call: NA; v_call: TRBV5-1; j_call: TRBJ2-1; clone_size: NA
cdr3_nt: TGTGCCAGTAAGGCGGGGGGGACTGAAGCTTTCTTT; cdr3_aa: CASKAGGTEAFF; d_call: NA; v_call: TRBV19; j_call: TRBJ1-1; clone_size: NA
cdr3_nt: TGTGCCAGCAGTATTAAGGGGGACACCGGGGAGCTGTTTTTT; cdr3_aa: CASSIKGDTGELFF; d_call: NA; v_call: TRBV11-3; j_call: TRBJ2-2; clone_size: NA
cdr3_nt: TGTGCCAGTAGTATTCGGGGGATCTATGGCTACACCTTC; cdr3_aa: CASSIRGIYGYTF; d_call: NA; v_call: TRBV19; j_call: TRBJ1-2; clone_size: NA
cdr3_nt: TGTGCCAGCAGCCAAGGGACTAGCGGGATATACGAGCAGTACTTC; cdr3_aa: CASSQGTSGIYEQYF; d_call: TRBD2; v_call: TRBV4-2; j_call: TRBJ2-7; clone_size: NA
cdr3_nt: TGTGCCAGCAGCTTTCGCGGGAGAGGGGACAATGAGCAGTTCTTC; cdr3_aa: CASSFRGRGDNEQFF; d_call: TRBD2; v_call: TRBV11-2; j_call: TRBJ2-1; clone_size: NA
cdr3_nt: TGTGCCAGTAATGACAGGGGGGGTACCGGGGAGCTGTTTTTT; cdr3_aa: CASNDRGGTGELFF; d_call: TRBD1; v_call: TRBV19; j_call: TRBJ2-2; clone_size: NA
cdr3_nt: TGTGCCAGCAGCTTAGTGGGCGGGAACGAGCAGTACTTC; cdr3_aa: CASSLVGGNEQYF; d_call: NA; v_call: TRBV7-2; j_call: TRBJ2-7; clone_size: NA
cdr3_nt: TGTGCCAGCCACTCCGCGGGCGGAATGAACACTGAAGCTTTCTTT; cdr3_aa: CASHSAGGMNTEAFF; d_call: NA; v_call: TRBV7-2; j_call: TRBJ1-1; clone_size: NA